The 21 T cell receptor beta chains reported below all come from one sample, sequenced in a study of shared clonotypes between healthy human individuals. Clones were read by immunoSEQ multiplex PCR, and TCRdb kept only the in-frame ones, dropping some. The table lists over a million clones, more than 65% of them singletons. What was sequenced was memory CD4+ T cells sorted from blood. Subset noted: CD45RA-negative fraction. The receptors derive from a young man in good health.

J is TRBJ2-1 and V is TRBV5-1; 11 nucleotides match TRBD2. Germline assignment: CDR1 SGHRS and CDR2 YFSETQ. V trimming: 5 bases; J trimming: 4 bases; junction bases outside the gene matches: 2. CDR3 length: 14 residues. The CDR3 bases are TGCGCCAGCAGAACTAGCGGGAGTTACAATGAGCAGTTCTTC. This sequence encodes CASRTSGSYNEQFF.

Only a few counts were recorded for this clone. The chain has TRBV25-1 and TRBJ1-1; no definite D call. Germline lookup yields CDR1 MGHDK and CDR2 SYGVNS. This CDR3 is 14 amino acids long. V lost 6 bases and J lost 1, with 12 bases in between. In DNA, the CDR3 is TGTGCCAGCAGCGAGGAAGGGAGGAACACTGAAGCTTTCTTT. This sequence encodes CASSEEGRNTEAFF.

V and J are TRBV7-3 and TRBJ2-2, with TRBD1 matching 7 bases. The CDR3 sequence is 13 residues long. Germline CDR1 and CDR2: SGHTA and FQGTGA. V shed 5 bases, J shed 4 bases, and the junction held 1 base outside the gene matches. The CDR3 spells CASSGTATGELFF. The CDR3 bases are TGTGCCAGCAGCGGGACAGCCACCGGGGAGCTGTTTTTT.

The V and J genes are TRBV2 and TRBJ2-7; D perhaps matches TRBD2 (5 bases). Per germline, CDR1 SNHLY and CDR2 FYNNEI. V gave up 10 bases and J gave up 2 bases, with 15 bases separating them. The CDR3 sequence is 13 residues long. The CDR3 DNA is TGTGCCACTAGAAGAGGGTTTACCTACGAGCAGTACTTC. Translating gives CATRRGFTYEQYF.

The gene calls are TRBV28 and TRBJ1-2; maybe TRBD1 (5 bases). The CDR3 extends over 15 amino acids. V was trimmed by 5 bases and J by 4 bases, leaving 17 bases between them. Germline V gene lookup returns CDR1 MDHEN and CDR2 SYDVKM. The CDR3 DNA is TGTGCCAGCAGTGGCCCCCGGGGGGGTAGCTATGGCTACACCTTC. Translation gives CASSGPRGGSYGYTF.

The J gene is TRBJ1-6, the V gene TRBV27; D possibly corresponds to TRBD1 (6 bases). The germline V and J ends were trimmed by 3 bases and 8 bases, with 11 bases remaining between them. Germline CDR1 is MNHEY and CDR2 is SMNVEV (reference sequence). This CDR3 comprises 14 residues. The CDR3 region is CASSFGGRDSPLHF. The CDR3 nucleotides are TGTGCCAGCAGTTTCGGGGGGCGCGATTCACCCCTCCACTTT.

V is TRBV27 and J is TRBJ2-1; a possible D gene is TRBD1 (5 bases). This CDR3 spans 14 amino acids. Trimming took off 11 bases at V and 2 bases at J, with 16 bases between the two ends. Germline V lookup: CDR1 MNHEY, CDR2 SMNVEV (reference sequence). CDR3 sequence reads: CAVIGAVPYNEQFF. As DNA, the CDR3 is TGTGCCGTTATAGGGGCCGTCCCCTACAATGAGCAGTTCTTC.

The chain joins TRBV11-2 to TRBJ2-7; 8 nucleotides agree with TRBD2. Germline V gene data show CDR1 as SGHAT and CDR2 as FQNNGV. The CDR3 runs to 15 residues. Unmatched junction bases numbered 4, after V lost 1 base and J lost 2 bases. This CDR3 reads CASSLGTGGPYEQYF. The CDR3 DNA sequence: TGTGCCAGCAGCTTAGGGACGGGGGGGCCCTACGAGCAGTACTTC.

Written as DNA, the CDR3 is TGTGCCAGCAGTTTAACTTCCGCGGGGGCCATAGGCACAGATACGCAGTATTTT. Translation gives CASSLTSAGAIGTDTQYF. V gene TRBV9 combines with J gene TRBJ2-3; possible D gene TRBD2, 7 bases. Trimming left V 5 bases short and J 1 base short, with 23 bases between. CDR3 length equals 18 residues. The germline V gene encodes CDR1 SGDLS and CDR2 YYNGEE.

J is TRBJ1-3 and V is TRBV14; no definite D call. Germline CDR1 reads SGHDN; CDR2 reads FVKESK. The CDR3 contains 16 residues. Trimming left V 1 base short and J 5 bases short, with 15 bases between. CDR3 nucleotide sequence: TGTGCCAGCAGCCAAGGGATCGGCCAGAGACGAAACACCATATATTTT. Translation: CASSQGIGQRRNTIYF. Based on the CDR3 plus reference TRBV14 and TRBJ1-3, the full variable domain is EAGVTQFPSHSVIEKGQTVTLRCDPISGHDNLYWYRRVMGKEIKFLLHFVKESKQDESGMPNNRFLAERTGGTYSTLKVQPAELEDSGVYFCASSQGIGQRRNTIYFGEGSWLTVV.

The chain carries TRBV7-9 and TRBJ2-3, with no clear D. Germline V lookup: CDR1 SEHNR, CDR2 FQNEAQ (reference sequence). The CDR3 runs to 16 residues. Trimming left V 4 bases short and J 1 base short, with 15 bases between. In DNA form, the CDR3 reads TGTGCCAGCAGCTCCGGAGAGGCGGACCGCACAGATACGCAGTATTTT. Translating it yields CASSSGEADRTDTQYF.

This rearrangement joins TRBV28 to TRBJ1-2; D is uncertain. Germline V gene sequence: CDR1 MDHEN, CDR2 SYDVKM. The V and J ends lost 6 bases and 8 bases respectively, with 22 bases between them. There are 15 residues in the CDR3. The CDR3 reads CASRPNQQGSEGYTF. In nucleotides, the CDR3 is TGTGCCAGCAGACCGAACCAACAAGGGTCTGAGGGCTACACCTTC.

This clone came up many times. The chain links TRBV15 to TRBJ2-5, with D perhaps matching TRBD2 (5 bases). Per germline, CDR1 LNHNV and CDR2 YYDKDF (reference sequence). V shed 3 bases and J shed 4 bases, with 15 bases lying between them. The CDR3 spans 15 residues. CDR3 sequence reads: CATSRVTSGIETQYF. The CDR3 DNA reads TGTGCCACCAGCAGGGTTACTAGTGGAATAGAGACCCAGTACTTC.

The chain employs TRBV2 and TRBJ2-7, with D unclear. Germline CDR1 SNHLY, CDR2 FYNNEI. V shed 2 bases and J shed 6 bases, with 17 bases lying between them. The CDR3 is 15 residues long. In nucleotides, the CDR3 is TGTGCCAGCAGTGAATCGGGCAGTCCTAAGGGCGAGCAGTACTTC. It yields the protein CASSESGSPKGEQYF.

This chain joins TRBV5-1 and TRBJ1-1, with D possibly being TRBD1 (5 bases). V was pared by 7 bases and J by 0 bases, with 10 bases between. CDR1 and CDR2 from the germline V gene are SGHRS and YFSETQ. The CDR3 is 13 residues long. For the CDR3, the DNA is TGCGCCAGCCGCGGACACCTGAACACTGAAGCTTTCTTT. This translates into CASRGHLNTEAFF.

V is TRBV7-6 and J is TRBJ2-3; 8 nucleotides agree with TRBD1. This CDR3 has 16 residues. In germline, CDR1 is SGHVS, CDR2 FNYEAQ. V trimming: 3 bases; J trimming: 4 bases; junction bases outside the gene matches: 9. The CDR3 nucleotides are TGTGCCAGCAGCTTCGTGCAGGGGGCTCGCGCAGATACGCAGTATTTT. Its protein is CASSFVQGARADTQYF.

This rearrangement joins TRBV27 to TRBJ1-1; 10 bases align to TRBD1. The CDR3 covers 15 residues. V lost 4 bases and J lost 4; bases outside the gene matches: 6. CDR1 and CDR2 (germline): MNHEY, SMNVEV (reference sequence). As DNA, the CDR3 is TGTGCCAGCAGTTCCCCGGACAGGGGGGGCACTGAAGCTTTCTTT. Translated: CASSSPDRGGTEAFF.

This chain uses TRBV2 with TRBJ1-1; no firm D call. Per germline, CDR1 SNHLY and CDR2 FYNNEI. The CDR3 length is 13 residues. V lost 8 bases and J lost 1, with 11 bases in between. The CDR3 here is CASVREQNTEAFF. In DNA, the CDR3 is TGTGCCAGCGTAAGGGAGCAGAACACTGAAGCTTTCTTT.

This clone has a handful of counts. Distinct nucleotide sequences in the sample also encode this CDR3. The chain couples TRBV2 to TRBJ2-7, with D uncertain. Trimming took 8 bases from V and 4 from J, leaving 9 bases between them. CDR3 size: 11 residues. From germline, CDR1 is SNHLY and CDR2 FYNNEI. CDR3 sequence reads: CASSPNYEQYF. Here the CDR3 DNA reads TGTGCCAGCTCACCAAATTACGAGCAGTACTTC.

The chain recombines TRBV6-6 with TRBJ1-1; no reliable D call. There are 8 residues in the CDR3. Deletions cut 7 bases from V and 11 bases from J, with 5 bases between. Germline assignment: CDR1 MNHNY and CDR2 SVGAGI (reference sequence). The CDR3 region has the DNA TGTGCCAGCATGCGTGCTTTCTTT. Amino acid sequence: CASMRAFF.

This clone was found many times. J is TRBJ2-5 and V is TRBV10-2; 10 bases are a match to TRBD2. From germline, CDR1 is WSHSY and CDR2 SAAADI. The trim removed 5 bases at V and 5 bases at J, leaving 5 bases unmatched. The CDR3 runs to 14 residues. The CDR3 here is CASSTTSGIETQYF. In DNA, the CDR3 is TGCGCCAGCAGTACAACTAGCGGGATTGAGACCCAGTACTTC.